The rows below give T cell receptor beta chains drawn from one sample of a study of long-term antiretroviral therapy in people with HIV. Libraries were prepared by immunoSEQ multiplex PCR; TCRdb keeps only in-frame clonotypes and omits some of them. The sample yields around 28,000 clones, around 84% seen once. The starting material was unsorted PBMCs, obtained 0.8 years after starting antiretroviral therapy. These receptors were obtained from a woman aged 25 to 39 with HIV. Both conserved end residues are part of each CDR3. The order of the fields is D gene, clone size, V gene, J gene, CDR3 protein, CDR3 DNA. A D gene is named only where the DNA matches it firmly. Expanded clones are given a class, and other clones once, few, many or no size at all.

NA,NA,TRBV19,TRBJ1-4,CASSIKAAAEIFATNEKLFF,TGTGCCAGTAGTATTAAGGCAGCAGCGGAAATCTTTGCAACTAATGAAAAACTGTTTTTT
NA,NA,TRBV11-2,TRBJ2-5,CASSLESVLAGRDRGKTQYF,TGTGCCAGCAGCTTAGAATCAGTCCTTGCGGGGCGGGACCGAGGGAAGACCCAGTACTTC
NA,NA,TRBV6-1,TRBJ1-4,CAMGLTNEKLFF,TGTGCCATGGGGTTGACTAATGAAAAACTGTTTTTT
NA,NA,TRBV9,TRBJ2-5,CASSVGGTVGETQYF,TGTGCCAGCAGCGTAGGGGGGACTGTGGGAGAGACCCAGTACTTC
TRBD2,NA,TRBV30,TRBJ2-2,CAWTSGGKRELFF,TGTGCCTGGACTAGCGGGGGGAAAAGGGAGCTGTTTTTT
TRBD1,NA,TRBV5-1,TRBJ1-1,CASSFTRQGAEAFF,TGCGCCAGCAGCTTCACCCGACAGGGAGCTGAAGCTTTCTTT
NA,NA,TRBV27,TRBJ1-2,CASSPRGALANYGYTF,TGTGCCAGCAGTCCCCGTGGGGCCCTAGCTAACTATGGCTACACCTTC
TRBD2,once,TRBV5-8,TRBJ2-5,CASSKGRGGQETQYF,TGTGCCAGCAGCAAGGGCCGGGGGGGCCAAGAGACCCAGTACTTC
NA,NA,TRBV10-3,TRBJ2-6,CAISDPGPAGANVLTF,TGTGCCATCAGTGACCCCGGCCCGGCAGGGGCCAACGTCCTGACTTTC
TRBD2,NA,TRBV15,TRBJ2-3,CATGLAKDTQYF,TGTGCCACCGGACTAGCTAAAGATACGCAGTATTTT
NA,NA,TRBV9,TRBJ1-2,CASSVAGGGYGYTF,TGTGCCAGCAGCGTAGCCGGAGGAGGCTATGGCTACACCTTC
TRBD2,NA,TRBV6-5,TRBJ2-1,CASSSELAGGNNEQFF,TGTGCCAGCAGTTCGGAATTAGCGGGGGGAAACAATGAGCAGTTCTTC
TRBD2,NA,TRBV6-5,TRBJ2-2,CASSLTSALSRGELFF,TGTGCCAGCAGTTTGACTAGCGCTCTATCCCGCGGGGAGCTGTTTTTT
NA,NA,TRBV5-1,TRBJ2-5,CASSFGQAKETQYF,TGCGCCAGCAGCTTTGGACAAGCCAAAGAGACCCAGTACTTC
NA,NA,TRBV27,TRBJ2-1,CASSSEPYNEQFF,TGTGCCAGCAGTTCTGAACCCTACAATGAGCAGTTCTTC
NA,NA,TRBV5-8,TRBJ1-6,CASTWGLFNSPLHF,TGTGCCAGCACCTGGGGACTTTTCAATTCACCCCTCCACTTT
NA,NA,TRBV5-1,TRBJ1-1,CASSFNSENTEAFF,TGCGCCAGCAGCTTTAACTCAGAGAACACTGAAGCTTTCTTT
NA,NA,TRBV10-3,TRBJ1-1,CAISVKQGYTEAFF,TGTGCCATCAGTGTGAAACAGGGCTACACTGAAGCTTTCTTT
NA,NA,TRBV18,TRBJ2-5,CASSPAGDYLRETQYF,TGTGCCAGCTCACCAGCTGGGGATTACCTGAGGGAGACCCAGTACTTC
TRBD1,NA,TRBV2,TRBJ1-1,CASPRSNRGRTEAFF,TGTGCCAGCCCCAGGAGCAACAGGGGTAGAACTGAAGCTTTCTTT
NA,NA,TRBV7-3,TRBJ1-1,CASSLGGPRVEAFF,TGTGCCAGCAGCTTAGGGGGCCCCAGGGTTGAAGCTTTCTTT
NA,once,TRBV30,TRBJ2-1,CAWSEGQRYNEQFF,TGTGCCTGGAGTGAGGGCCAACGCTACAATGAGCAGTTCTTC
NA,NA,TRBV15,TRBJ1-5,CATSRTTVLGNQPQHF,TGTGCCACCAGCAGGACGACAGTCTTGGGCAATCAGCCCCAGCATTTT
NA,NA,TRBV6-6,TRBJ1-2,CASSFSLGGYTF,TGTGCCAGCAGTTTTTCCCTCGGTGGCTACACCTTC
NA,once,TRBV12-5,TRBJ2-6,CASGLVMGSGANVLTF,TGTGCTAGTGGTTTGGTAATGGGCTCTGGGGCCAACGTCCTGACTTTC
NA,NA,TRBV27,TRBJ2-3,CASSLSGGLNTQYF,TGTGCCAGCAGTTTATCGGGGGGGCTTAATACGCAGTATTTT
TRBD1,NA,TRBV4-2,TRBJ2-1,CASSQVAGQGAYEQFF,TGTGCCAGCAGCCAAGTAGCTGGACAGGGGGCCTATGAGCAGTTCTTC
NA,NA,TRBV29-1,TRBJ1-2,CSVDRTDYYGYTF,TGCAGCGTTGACAGGACAGATTACTATGGCTACACCTTC
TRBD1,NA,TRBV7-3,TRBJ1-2,CASSSGQGAGGYTF,TGTGCCAGCAGCTCAGGACAGGGGGCGGGTGGCTACACCTTC
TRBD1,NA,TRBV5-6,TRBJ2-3,CASRAGGRTDTQYF,TGTGCCAGCAGGGCAGGGGGCCGCACAGATACGCAGTATTTT
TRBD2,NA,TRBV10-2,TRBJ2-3,CANGCVRGLGDTQYF,TGCGCCAACGGATGCGTGCGGGGGTTGGGAGATACGCAGTATTTT
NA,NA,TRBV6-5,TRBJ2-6,CASNGGDTGANVLTF,TGTGCCAGCAATGGGGGGGACACTGGGGCCAACGTCCTGACTTTC
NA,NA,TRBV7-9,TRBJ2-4,CASSPPGDRGKNIQYF,TGTGCCAGCAGCCCCCCAGGGGATCGGGGCAAAAACATTCAGTACTTC
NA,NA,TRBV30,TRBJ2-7,CAFTEGSSYEQYF,TGTGCCTTCACCGAGGGGTCGAGCTACGAGCAGTACTTC
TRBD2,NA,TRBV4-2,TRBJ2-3,CASSQDWIAGSTDTQYF,TGTGCCAGCAGCCAAGACTGGATAGCGGGTAGCACAGATACGCAGTATTTT
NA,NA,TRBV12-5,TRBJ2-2,CASGLVLTGELFF,TGTGCTAGTGGTTTGGTATTGACCGGGGAGCTGTTTTTT
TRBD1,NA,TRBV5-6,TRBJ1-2,CASSLAPGQGHGYTF,TGTGCCAGCAGCTTGGCCCCGGGACAGGGCCATGGCTACACCTTC
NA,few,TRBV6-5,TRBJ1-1,CASAKGPTFEAFF,TGTGCCAGCGCGAAGGGGCCCACCTTTGAAGCTTTCTTT
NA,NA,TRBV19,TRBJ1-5,CASSFGIDQPQHF,TGTGCCAGTAGTTTCGGCATCGATCAGCCCCAGCATTTT
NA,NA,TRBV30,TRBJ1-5,CAWSEGGPGQPQHF,TGTGCCTGGAGTGAGGGGGGGCCGGGTCAGCCCCAGCATTTT
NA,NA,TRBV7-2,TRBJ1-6,CASSFTPRVSYNSPLHF,TGTGCCAGCAGCTTCACCCCCAGGGTTTCCTATAATTCACCCCTCCACTTT
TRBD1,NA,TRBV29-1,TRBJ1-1,CSTRTGTTEAFF,TGCAGCACCCGGACAGGGACCACTGAAGCTTTCTTT
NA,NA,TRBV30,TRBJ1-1,CAWTGRNTEAFF,TGTGCCTGGACCGGAAGGAACACTGAAGCTTTCTTT
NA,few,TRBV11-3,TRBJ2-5,CASSPGPQRAQYF,TGTGCCAGCAGTCCCGGGCCCCAGAGAGCCCAGTACTTC
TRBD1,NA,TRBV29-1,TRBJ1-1,CSVGLTGGVYWAEAFF,TGCAGCGTGGGTCTGACAGGGGGCGTTTATTGGGCTGAAGCTTTCTTT
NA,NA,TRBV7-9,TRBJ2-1,CASRPQGDYYNEQFF,TGTGCCAGCAGACCGCAGGGAGACTATTACAATGAGCAGTTCTTC
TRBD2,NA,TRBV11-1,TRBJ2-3,CASSLLAGETTDTQYF,TGTGCCAGCAGCTTGTTAGCGGGGGAGACAACAGATACGCAGTATTTT
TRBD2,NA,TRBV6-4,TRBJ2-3,CASSETSGGTDTQYF,TGTGCCAGCAGTGAAACTAGCGGGGGCACAGATACGCAGTATTTT
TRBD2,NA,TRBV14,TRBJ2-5,CASSQDQSSGAQYF,TGTGCCAGCAGCCAAGATCAGTCTAGCGGGGCCCAGTACTTC
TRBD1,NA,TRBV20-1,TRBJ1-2,CSAPRGYGYTF,TGCAGTGCTCCCAGGGGGTATGGCTACACCTTC
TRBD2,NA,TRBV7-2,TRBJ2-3,CASSLRGGHQDTQYF,TGTGCCAGCAGCTTACGGGGGGGCCACCAAGATACGCAGTATTTT
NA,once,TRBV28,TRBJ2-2,CASIGRNGELFF,TGTGCCAGCATCGGAAGAAACGGGGAGCTGTTTTTT
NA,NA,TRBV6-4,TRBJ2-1,CASSDSMGRPPEQFF,TGTGCCAGCAGTGACTCGATGGGCAGGCCTCCCGAGCAGTTCTTC
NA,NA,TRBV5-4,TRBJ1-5,CASSADSNGQPQHF,TGTGCCAGCAGCGCGGACAGTAACGGTCAGCCCCAGCATTTT
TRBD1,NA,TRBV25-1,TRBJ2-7,CASSASGTGPYEQYF,TGTGCCAGCAGCGCTTCCGGGACAGGGCCCTACGAGCAGTACTTC
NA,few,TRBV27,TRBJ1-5,CASSGAGVNQPQHF,TGTGCCAGCAGTGGGGCAGGGGTCAATCAGCCCCAGCATTTT
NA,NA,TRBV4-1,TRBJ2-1,CASSLSSGVAYNEQFF,TGCGCCAGCAGCCTCAGCAGTGGAGTAGCCTACAATGAGCAGTTCTTC
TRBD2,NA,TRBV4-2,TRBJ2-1,CASSQSLAGVWFF,TGTGCCAGCAGCCAGTCTCTAGCGGGGGTGTGGTTCTTC